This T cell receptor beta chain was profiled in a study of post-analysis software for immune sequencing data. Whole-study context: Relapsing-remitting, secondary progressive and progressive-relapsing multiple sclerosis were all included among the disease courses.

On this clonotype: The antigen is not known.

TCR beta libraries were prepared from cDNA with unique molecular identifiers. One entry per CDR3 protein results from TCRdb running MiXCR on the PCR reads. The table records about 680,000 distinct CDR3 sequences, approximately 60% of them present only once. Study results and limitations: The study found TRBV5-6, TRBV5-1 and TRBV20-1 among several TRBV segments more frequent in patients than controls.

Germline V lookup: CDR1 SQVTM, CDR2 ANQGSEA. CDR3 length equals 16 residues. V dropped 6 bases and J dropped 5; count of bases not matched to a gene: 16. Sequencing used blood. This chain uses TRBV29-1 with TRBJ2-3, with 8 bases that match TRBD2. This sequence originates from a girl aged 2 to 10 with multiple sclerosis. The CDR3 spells CSVPGLAQSLRDTQYF. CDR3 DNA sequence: TGCAGCGTCCCCGGACTAGCCCAGTCCTTGCGAGATACGCAGTATTTT.